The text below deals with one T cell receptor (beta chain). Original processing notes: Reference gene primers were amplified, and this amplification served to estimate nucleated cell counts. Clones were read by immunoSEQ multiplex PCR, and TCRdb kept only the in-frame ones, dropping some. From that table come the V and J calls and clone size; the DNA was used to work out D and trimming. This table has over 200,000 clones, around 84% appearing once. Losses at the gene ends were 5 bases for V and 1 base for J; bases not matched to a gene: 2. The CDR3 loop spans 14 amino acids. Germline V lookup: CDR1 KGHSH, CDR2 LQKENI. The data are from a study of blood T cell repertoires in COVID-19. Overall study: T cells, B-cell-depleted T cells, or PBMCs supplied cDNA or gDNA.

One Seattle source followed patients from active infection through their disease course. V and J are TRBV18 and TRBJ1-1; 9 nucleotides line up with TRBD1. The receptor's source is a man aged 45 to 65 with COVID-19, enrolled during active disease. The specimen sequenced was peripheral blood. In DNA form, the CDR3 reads TGTGCCAGCTCATCGGGACAGGGGAACACTGAAGCTTTCTTT. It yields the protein CASSSGQGNTEAFF.